These 9 T cell receptor beta chains came from one sample sequenced in a study of T cells in Graves' hyperthyroidism and ophthalmopathy. Authors of the study amplified TCR beta CDR3 regions from RNA transcripts. The study used the HTBI primer set for a first-round RT-PCR of the TCR CDR3. TCRdb redid the calling of the multiplex PCR reads with MiXCR, one entry per CDR3 protein. The table has about 600,000 distinct CDR3 sequences, approximately 15% seen once; the top ten hold approximately 3.5%. The sequenced material came from blood. These receptors were taken from a woman aged 40 to 55 with Graves' ophthalmopathy.

V gene TRBV29-1 combines with J gene TRBJ1-1; TRBD1 agrees at 7 bases. This CDR3 spans 12 amino acids. The germline V gene encodes CDR1 SQVTM and CDR2 ANQGSEA. The J segment lost 5 bases and the V segment lost 6 bases, leaving 6 bases of the junction unmatched. CDR3 DNA sequence: TGCAGCGTCCAACAGGGGCGGACTGAAGCTTTCTTT. Protein product: CSVQQGRTEAFF. Full variable domain (remainder filled in from reference TRBV29-1 and TRBJ1-1): SAVISQKPSRDICQRGTSLTIQCQVDSQVTMMFWYRQQPGQSLTLIATANQGSEATYESGFVIDKFPISRPNLTFSTLTVSNMSPEDSSIYLCSVQQGRTEAFFGQGTRLTVV.

In its sample, this clonotype was seen many times. The gene calls are TRBV6-1 and TRBJ2-2; D tentatively reads TRBD1 or TRBD2 (6 bases each). Trimming stripped 5 bases from V and 7 bases from J, with 17 bases between. This CDR3 region has 15 residues. Germline V CDR1 and CDR2: MNHNS, SASEGT. The CDR3 DNA sequence: TGTGCCAGCAGTCGTGATCTAGGGGGGAACGGGGAGCTGTTTTTT. Its protein is CASSRDLGGNGELFF.

This clonotype was counted between two and nine times. The chain links TRBV19 to TRBJ2-7; unclear D gene. The V end was cut by 1 base, the J end by 3 bases, with 7 bases between. The CDR3 contains 13 residues. Germline CDR1 and CDR2: LNHDA and SQIVND (reference sequence). CDR3: CASSIGVNYEQYF. Here the CDR3 DNA reads TGTGCCAGTAGTATAGGGGTGAACTACGAGCAGTACTTC.

The chain carries TRBV20-1 and TRBJ2-2, with 7 bases fitting TRBD2. Per germline, CDR1 DFQATT and CDR2 SNEGSKA (reference sequence). This CDR3 contains 13 residues. The V gene end was trimmed by 8 bases and the J gene end by 8 bases; junction bases not matched to a gene: 11. This CDR3 is CSTGGGGTGELFF. CDR3 in DNA: TGCAGTACGGGGGGTGGGGGTACGGGGGAGCTGTTTTTT.

Concerning this clonotype: The junction departs from the called germline gene at one end, perhaps through a read error. The rearrangement links TRBV6-1 to TRBJ1-5, with D unresolved. This CDR3 spans 13 amino acids. From germline, CDR1 is MNHNS and CDR2 SASEGT. The CDR3 protein is CASTVGSNQPRHF. The DNA for the CDR3 is TGTGCCAGTACAGTGGGGAGCAATCAGCCCCGGCATTTT.

This clonotype was seen many times. The rearrangement links TRBV7-2 to TRBJ1-2; 7 nucleotides agree with TRBD1. Germline loops: CDR1 SGHTA, CDR2 FQGNSA. V lost 6 bases and J lost 4; bases outside the gene matches: 11. This CDR3 is 15 amino acids long. The CDR3 DNA reads as TGTGCCAGCAGTCCAAACCGGGACAGCGTCTATGGCTACACCTTC. Translation gives CASSPNRDSVYGYTF.

This clonotype has a count of ten or more. The chain has TRBV7-9 and TRBJ1-1; possible D gene TRBD1, 5 bases. Germline CDR1 reads SEHNR; CDR2 reads FQNEAQ (reference sequence). CDR3 length: 15 amino acids. Trimming removed 1 base at V and 3 bases at J, with 12 bases between. As DNA, the CDR3 is TGTGCCAGCAGCTTAGGAGTGGGGGGGGACACTGAAGCTTTCTTT. Its translation is CASSLGVGGDTEAFF.

The rearrangement links TRBV6-1 to TRBJ2-7; TRBD2 agrees at 13 bases. V lost 3 bases, J lost 4 bases, and 6 bases stayed unmatched. CDR3 length equals 16 residues. CDR1 is MNHNS and CDR2 is SASEGT in the germline V gene. The CDR3 coding sequence is TGTGCCAGCAGTGACCCCTGGACTAGCGGGAGTTACGAGCAGTACTTC. Its translation is CASSDPWTSGSYEQYF.

This clonotype appeared once. The CDR3 here is CASSGSWAGAEKLFF. CDR3 coding DNA: TGTGCCAGCAGTGGAAGTTGGGCAGGGGCTGAAAAACTGTTTTTT. The chain recombines TRBV6-1 with TRBJ1-4, with a weak D call TRBD1 (6 bases). This CDR3 has 15 residues. Per germline, CDR1 MNHNS and CDR2 SASEGT. Trimming cost V 4 bases and J 7 bases, with 16 bases left between them.